Presented here are 15 T cell receptor beta chains from one specimen sequenced in a study of T cell responses to AZD1222 COVID-19 vaccine. TCRdb's table, derived via immunoSEQ multiplex PCR, lists solely in-frame clones and lacks some. The table includes 150,000 to 190,000 clones, 85% to 90% detected once. Sequences were derived from peripheral blood, sampled 28 days after the second AZD1222 dose. These receptors all come from an adult who received the AZD1222 COVID-19 vaccine.

This chain joins TRBV29-1 and TRBJ2-2, with 10 bases lining up with TRBD2. V shed 5 bases and J 2 bases; nucleotides not matched to a gene: 8. Germline V gives CDR1 SQVTM, CDR2 ANQGSEA. There are 16 residues in the CDR3. The CDR3 region has the DNA TGCAGCGTTAACCTTAGCGGGGGGTCAAACACCGGGGAGCTGTTTTTT. It specifies CSVNLSGGSNTGELFF.

The chain has TRBV13 and TRBJ1-5; no clear D. Trimming cost V 5 bases and J 1 base, with 18 bases left between them. The CDR3 has 17 amino acids. Germline CDR1 and CDR2: PRHDT and FYEKMQ (reference sequence). The CDR3 sequence is CASSQDLLRRSNQPQHF. Written as DNA, the CDR3 is TGTGCCAGCAGCCAAGACCTCCTCAGGAGAAGCAATCAGCCCCAGCATTTT.

The chain is built from TRBV3-1 (or the pseudogene TRBV3-2) and TRBJ1-2, with D unclear. CDR3 length equals 15 residues. The V gene lost 0 bases and the J gene lost 8 bases, with 16 bases spanning the gap. Germline CDR1 is LGHDT and CDR2 is YNNKEL (reference sequence). This CDR3 is CASSQDDTSKEGYTF. The CDR3 DNA is TGTGCCAGCAGCCAAGATGACACCTCGAAGGAAGGCTACACCTTC.

The chain uses TRBV6-5 and TRBJ1-5; D gene ambiguous. V lost 8 bases to trimming and J lost 0 bases, with 11 bases between them. The CDR3 is 14 amino acids. Per germline, CDR1 MNHEY and CDR2 SVGAGI. The CDR3 DNA follows: TGTGCCAGCCAGGCAGTTTATAGCAATCAGCCCCAGCATTTT. Its translation: CASQAVYSNQPQHF.

V and J are TRBV7-9 and TRBJ2-1; D is perhaps TRBD2 (5 bases). The CDR3 is made up of 15 amino acids. V was pared by 8 bases and J by 4 bases, with 18 bases between. The germline gives CDR1 SEHNR, CDR2 FQNEAQ (reference sequence). The chain's CDR3 is CASGGGREGYNEQFF. As DNA, the CDR3 is TGTGCCAGCGGAGGAGGTCGGGAAGGATACAATGAGCAGTTCTTC.

This clone has at least ten counts. The V and J genes are TRBV6-1 and TRBJ2-7; a weak D match, TRBD2 (5 bases). The germline V and J ends were trimmed by 5 bases and 9 bases, with 11 bases remaining between them. Germline CDR1 MNHNS, CDR2 SASEGT. The CDR3 sequence is 11 residues long. The CDR3 nucleotides read TGTGCCAGCAGTCCCTCAGGAGGGCAGTACTTC. Its protein is CASSPSGGQYF.

This sequence joins TRBV19 and TRBJ1-5; 11 nucleotides match TRBD1. V lost 6 bases to trimming and J lost 0 bases; unmatched junction nucleotides: 10. The germline V gene encodes CDR1 LNHDA and CDR2 SQIVND (reference sequence). The CDR3 has 18 residues. Here the CDR3 DNA reads TGTGCCAGTAGACTCGGGACAGGGGGGATGGATAGCAATCAGCCCCAGCATTTT. Translating it yields CASRLGTGGMDSNQPQHF.

V gene TRBV4-2 combines with J gene TRBJ2-1; 12 bases fit TRBD2. V shed 5 bases and J 3 bases; nucleotides not matched to a gene: 5. Germline CDR1 reads LGHNA; CDR2 reads YNFKEQ. The CDR3 has 16 residues. CDR3 residues: CASSFGTSGLYNEQFF. CDR3 nucleotides: TGTGCCAGCAGCTTCGGGACTAGCGGGCTCTACAATGAGCAGTTCTTC.

The rearrangement joins TRBV10-3 to TRBJ2-7; 8 bases are a match to TRBD2. The V and J ends lost 6 bases and 2 bases, in that order; junction bases with no gene match: 6. This CDR3 has 14 amino acids. In germline, CDR1 is ENHRY, CDR2 SYGVKD. For the CDR3, the DNA is TGTGCCATCAGCAACCAGCGGGAGACCTACGAGCAGTACTTC. Its translation: CAISNQRETYEQYF.

V gene TRBV7-3 combines with J gene TRBJ1-1; possibly TRBD1 for D (6 bases). This CDR3 is built from 13 residues. Trimming stripped 6 bases from V and 1 base from J, with 9 bases between. Germline V gives CDR1 SGHTA, CDR2 FQGTGA. The CDR3: CASSRQENTEAFF. The CDR3 bases are TGTGCCAGCAGTAGACAGGAGAACACTGAAGCTTTCTTT. Variable domain in full (rest from reference TRBV7-3 and TRBJ1-1): GAGVSQTPSNKVTEKGKYVELRCDPISGHTALYWYRQSLGQGPEFLIYFQGTGAADDSGLPNDRFFAVRPEGSVSTLKIQRTERGDSAVYLCASSRQENTEAFFGQGTRLTVV.

The chain couples TRBV5-1 to TRBJ2-1; D remains unclear. The CDR3 is 15 amino acids. CDR1 SGHRS and CDR2 YFSETQ come from the germline V gene. The V end was cut by 7 bases, the J end by 0 bases, with 14 bases between. CDR3 coding DNA: TGCGCCAGCCGCCCGTTGTGGCCCTCCTACAATGAGCAGTTCTTC. Protein product: CASRPLWPSYNEQFF.

J is TRBJ2-3 and V is TRBV29-1, with D perhaps matching TRBD1 (5 bases). Trimming took off 1 base at V and 14 bases at J, with 13 bases between the two ends. This CDR3 has 11 amino acids. CDR1 and CDR2 from the germline V gene are SQVTM and ANQGSEA. The CDR3 DNA sequence: TGCAGCGTTGAAGTGACGGGTGGGGCGTATTTT. It codes for CSVEVTGGAYF.

This chain connects TRBV5-1 to TRBJ1-2; 7 bases are a match to TRBD1. Germline assignment: CDR1 SGHRS and CDR2 YFSETQ. The V segment lost 4 bases and the J segment 5 bases; nucleotides outside the gene matches: 5. This CDR3 region has 13 residues. The CDR3 sequence: CASSQDRTYGYTF. The DNA for the CDR3 is TGCGCCAGCAGCCAGGACAGGACGTATGGCTACACCTTC.

This clone occurred once. The chain links TRBV29-1 to TRBJ1-6; D gene uncertain. The CDR3 extends over 13 amino acids. Trimming took off 4 bases at V and 7 bases at J, with 11 bases between the two ends. Germline V gene sequence: CDR1 SQVTM, CDR2 ANQGSEA. The CDR3 spells CSVAVSQNSPLHF. The CDR3 bases are TGCAGCGTTGCAGTTTCTCAGAATTCACCCCTCCACTTT.

A single count supports this clone. The chain joins TRBV3-1 (or the pseudogene TRBV3-2) to TRBJ1-4; 10 bases are shared with TRBD1. Germline V lookup: CDR1 LGHDT, CDR2 YNNKEL (reference sequence). The CDR3 covers 16 residues. The trim removed 1 base at V and 3 bases at J, leaving 2 bases unmatched. Here the CDR3 reads CASSQGGTGANEKLFF. The CDR3 DNA reads TGTGCCAGCAGCCAAGGCGGGACAGGGGCTAATGAAAAACTGTTTTTT.